Listed below are T cell receptor beta chains from one sample, sequenced in a study of memory CD4+ T cells and cytomegalovirus serostatus. Data came from immunoSEQ multiplex PCR; TCRdb stores just in-frame clones and leaves some out. The data hold tens of thousands of clones, with over 65% observed a single time. Sequencing was carried out using memory CD4+ T cells from blood. The receptors derive from an adult in good health and CMV-seropositive. The CDR3 runs from the conserved cysteine through the conserved F or W. D genes are given only for firm matches. Rows give clone size only sometimes, using once, few, many, or a class for an expanded clone.

>TRBJ2-2|TRBV27|TRBD2|once
CASSSKGLAGWAGELFF
TGTGCCAGCAGTTCGAAGGGACTAGCGGGATGGGCCGGGGAGCTGTTTTTT
>TRBJ1-2|TRBV10-3|TRBD1|-
CANNGQGYNGYTF
TGTGCCAATAATGGACAGGGATACAATGGCTACACCTTC
>TRBJ2-2|TRBV19|TRBD2|-
CASSEPAGGTGELFF
TGTGCCAGTAGCGAGCCAGCGGGAGGGACGGGGGAGCTGTTTTTT
>TRBJ1-5|TRBV10-3|-|few
CAISGTFYQPQHF
TGTGCCATCAGTGGGACATTTTATCAGCCCCAGCATTTT
>TRBJ1-1|TRBV7-2|TRBD1|-
CASSLSSGTGKAEAFF
TGTGCCAGCAGCTTAAGTTCAGGGACAGGGAAGGCTGAAGCTTTCTTT
>TRBJ2-5|TRBV7-2|-|-
CASSLAREQETQYF
TGTGCCAGCAGCTTAGCTCGGGAACAGGAGACCCAGTACTTC
>TRBJ2-1|TRBV6-6|-|-
CASSSPPILFF
TGTGCCAGCAGTTCCCCCCCAATCCTGTTCTTC
>TRBJ1-1|TRBV19|-|-
CASSKSRGNTEAFF
TGTGCCAGTTCAAAAAGCAGGGGAAACACTGAAGCTTTCTTT
>TRBJ1-4|TRBV30|TRBD1|-
CAWSRTDRNEKLFF
TGTGCCTGGAGCCGGACGGACAGGAATGAAAAACTGTTTTTT
>TRBJ1-2|TRBV5-1|-|-
CASSLDQGGGYTF
TGCGCCAGCAGCTTGGATCAGGGAGGCGGCTACACCTTC
>TRBJ1-1|TRBV30|-|-
CAYGRGTEAFF
TGTGCCTACGGCCGGGGCACTGAAGCTTTCTTT
>TRBJ2-7|TRBV7-9|TRBD2|-
CASSGSGTTPLIYF
TGTGCCAGCAGCGGTTCCGGGACTACCCCCCTCATTTACTTC
>TRBJ1-2|TRBV2|TRBD1|-
CASRDRGHGYTF
TGTGCCAGCCGGGACAGGGGGCATGGCTACACCTTC
>TRBJ2-2|TRBV11-3|-|-
CASLGAFTGELFF
TGTGCCAGCCTCGGGGCGTTCACCGGGGAGCTGTTTTTT